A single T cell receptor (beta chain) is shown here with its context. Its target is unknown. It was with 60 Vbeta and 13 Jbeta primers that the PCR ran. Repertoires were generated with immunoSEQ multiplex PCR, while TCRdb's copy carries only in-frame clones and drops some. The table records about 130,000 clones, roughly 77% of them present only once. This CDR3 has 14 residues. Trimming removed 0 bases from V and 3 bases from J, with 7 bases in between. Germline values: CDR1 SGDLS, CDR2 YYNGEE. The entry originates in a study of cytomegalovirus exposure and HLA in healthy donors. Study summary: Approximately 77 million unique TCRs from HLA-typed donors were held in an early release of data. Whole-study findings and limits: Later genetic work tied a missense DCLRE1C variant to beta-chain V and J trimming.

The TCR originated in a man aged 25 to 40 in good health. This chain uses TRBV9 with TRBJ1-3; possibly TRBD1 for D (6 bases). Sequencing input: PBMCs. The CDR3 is CASSVGQVGNTIYF. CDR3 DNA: TGTGCCAGCAGCGTAGGACAGGTTGGAAACACCATATATTTT.